A single sample gave rise to the 26 T cell receptor beta chains below, sequenced in a study of T cell repertoires in cytomegalovirus infection. TCRdb used MiXCR to reprocess the reads, holding one entry per CDR3 protein. The table has around 300,000 distinct CDR3 sequences, roughly a quarter seen once. Specimen: PBMCs. These receptors were taken from a human donor in good health (CMV status not recorded). Some clones in this sample may be carry-over from other donors' samples.

This clonotype has just a few counts. The V gene is TRBV20-1, the J gene TRBJ2-7, with TRBD2 matching 9 bases. Per the germline V gene, CDR1 is DFQATT and CDR2 is SNEGSKA (reference sequence). This CDR3 has 13 residues. Germline trimming cut 5 bases from V and 0 bases from J; bases unmatched to any gene: 2. CDR3 protein: CSAASGVSYEQYF. The CDR3 coding sequence is TGCAGTGCTGCTAGCGGGGTCTCCTACGAGCAGTACTTC.

This clonotype has more than one count but fewer than ten. The chain couples TRBV7-3 to TRBJ2-2, with 7 nucleotides matching TRBD1. This CDR3 has 16 amino acids. In germline, CDR1 is SGHTA, CDR2 FQGTGA. The ends lost 1 base at V and 0 bases at J; junction bases unmatched: 2. The CDR3 protein is CASSLRGGANTGELFF. CDR3 in DNA: TGTGCCAGCAGCTTAAGAGGGGGCGCGAACACCGGGGAGCTGTTTTTT.

The J gene is TRBJ1-3, the V gene TRBV5-1, with D unclear. The V gene lost 3 bases and the J gene lost 6 bases, with 4 bases spanning the gap. Germline V gene lookup returns CDR1 SGHRS and CDR2 YFSETQ. The length of the CDR3 is 11 residues. This CDR3 reads CASSYSNTIYF. The CDR3 DNA follows: TGCGCCAGCAGCTACTCAAACACCATATATTTT.

The table lists this clonotype with many counts. The chain has TRBV28 and TRBJ2-7; 8 nucleotides match TRBD2. The CDR3 is 12 residues long. The ends lost 8 bases at V and 6 bases at J; junction bases unmatched: 6. Germline V gene lookup returns CDR1 MDHEN and CDR2 SYDVKM. CDR3 sequence: CASFAGGSEQYF. Here the CDR3 DNA reads TGTGCCAGCTTTGCGGGAGGTAGCGAGCAGTACTTC.

A remark on this clonotype: The junction departs from the called germline gene at one end, perhaps through a read error. The chain couples TRBV7-2 to TRBJ2-5, with 9 bases lining up with TRBD2. CDR1 is SGHTA, CDR2 FQGNSA, per germline. The CDR3 sequence is 16 residues long. CDR3 DNA: TGTGCCGGCAGCCTGCGTAGCGGGAGAGGTCAAGAGACCCAGTACTTC. Protein: CAGSLRSGRGQETQYF.

This clonotype was observed many times. V is TRBV7-2 and J is TRBJ1-3; a possible D gene is TRBD1 (5 bases). Trimming left V 1 base short and J 2 bases short, with 9 bases between. Germline V lookup: CDR1 SGHTA, CDR2 FQGNSA. This CDR3 spans 15 amino acids. The CDR3 is CASSLGPGAGNTIYF. CDR3 coding DNA: TGTGCCAGCAGCTTAGGACCGGGGGCTGGAAACACCATATATTTT.

This clonotype was seen repeatedly, ten times or more. The chain joins TRBV7-9 to TRBJ1-1; tentatively, D is TRBD1 (5 bases). With 0 bases removed from V and 5 bases from J, the gap between germline ends came to 10 bases. This CDR3 has 14 residues. Germline values: CDR1 SEHNR, CDR2 FQNEAQ (reference sequence). For the CDR3, the DNA is TGTGCCAGCAGCTTAGCGCAGGCAGGGACTGAAGCTTTCTTT. It translates to CASSLAQAGTEAFF.

This clonotype has a handful of counts. The chain employs TRBV12-3 or TRBV12-4 and TRBJ2-2; D perhaps matches TRBD2 (6 bases). The V end was cut by 5 bases, the J end by 6 bases, with 16 bases between. CDR3 size: 15 residues. CDR3 in amino acids: CASSPVLGGPGELFF. The CDR3 nucleotides read TGTGCCAGCAGTCCTGTCTTAGGAGGGCCCGGGGAGCTGTTTTTT.

The chain combines TRBV30 with TRBJ1-1; D not resolved. Germline V lookup: CDR1 GTSNPN, CDR2 SVGIG (reference sequence). The CDR3 is 14 amino acids. V was trimmed by 2 bases and J by 1 base, leaving 11 bases between them. The DNA for the CDR3 is TGTGCCTGGAGTACCGGGGATCGGAACACTGAAGCTTTCTTT. Translation gives CAWSTGDRNTEAFF.

This clonotype has only one observation. The chain joins TRBV29-1 to TRBJ1-1; D perhaps matches TRBD1 (5 bases). This CDR3 is 14 amino acids long. Per germline, CDR1 SQVTM and CDR2 ANQGSEA. Trimming took 6 bases from V and 5 from J, leaving 19 bases between them. CDR3 in amino acids: CSVDTGGLGTEAFF. The CDR3 DNA is TGCAGCGTCGATACAGGCGGTCTGGGAACTGAAGCTTTCTTT. Combining the CDR3 with reference TRBV29-1 and TRBJ1-1 gives the whole variable domain SAVISQKPSRDICQRGTSLTIQCQVDSQVTMMFWYRQQPGQSLTLIATANQGSEATYESGFVIDKFPISRPNLTFSTLTVSNMSPEDSSIYLCSVDTGGLGTEAFFGQGTRLTVV.

This clonotype has only a few counts. V is TRBV11-2 and J is TRBJ2-2, with TRBD1 matching over 11 bases. The V segment lost 6 bases and the J segment 7 bases; nucleotides outside the gene matches: 7. This CDR3 has 15 amino acids. CDR1 and CDR2 (germline): SGHAT, FQNNGV. The CDR3 sequence is CASRQGTGGDGELFF. The CDR3 nucleotides are TGTGCCAGCAGACAAGGGACAGGGGGGGACGGGGAGCTGTTTTTT.

This clonotype occurred a few times. J is TRBJ2-3 and V is TRBV29-1, with D perhaps matching TRBD1 (6 bases). Germline assignment: CDR1 SQVTM and CDR2 ANQGSEA. The CDR3 totals 13 residues. Trimming cost V 6 bases and J 2 bases, with 12 bases left between them. As DNA, the CDR3 is TGCAGCGTAGCGCAGGGGAACACAGATACGCAGTATTTT. Protein: CSVAQGNTDTQYF.

This chain joins TRBV5-6 and TRBJ1-5; TRBD1 matches 8 bases. Trimming took 2 bases from V and 1 from J; bases not matched to a gene: 8. Germline assignment: CDR1 SGHDT and CDR2 YYEEEE. The length of the CDR3 is 17 residues. DNA of the CDR3: TGTGCCAGCAGCTTTCGACAGGGGCGATTAAGCAATCAGCCCCAGCATTTT. This gives the protein CASSFRQGRLSNQPQHF.

This clonotype showed up just a few times. The rearrangement links TRBV10-1 to TRBJ1-1; D unclear. The length of the CDR3 is 14 residues. The V and J ends lost 0 bases and 10 bases respectively, with 15 bases between them. From germline, CDR1 is WNHNN and CDR2 SYGVQD (reference sequence). The CDR3 nucleotides are TGCGCCAGCAGTGAGTCGGGGTCCCAAAGGGCAGCTTTCTTT. Its protein is CASSESGSQRAAFF.

This clonotype came up once. V is TRBV7-2 and J is TRBJ1-1, with D possibly matching TRBD1 (5 bases). Trimming shortened V by 2 bases and J by 7 bases, and 11 bases separated the two germline ends. Germline CDR1 is SGHTA and CDR2 is FQGNSA. The length of the CDR3 is 13 residues. The CDR3 coding sequence is TGTGCCAGCAGCTTATCAGGGAGGGGTGAAGCTTTCTTT. Encoded protein: CASSLSGRGEAFF.

This clonotype appeared a few times. DNA for the CDR3: TGTGCCAGCAGTTTATTACGCCTAGGGACCAGCAATCAGCCCCAGCATTTT. It encodes CASSLLRLGTSNQPQHF. The chain recombines TRBV28 with TRBJ1-5; possible D gene TRBD1, 5 bases. Germline loops: CDR1 MDHEN, CDR2 SYDVKM. Trimming shortened V by 1 base and J by 1 base, and 14 bases separated the two germline ends. The CDR3 loop spans 17 amino acids. The full variable domain, in which reference TRBV28 and TRBJ1-5 provide the parts outside the CDR3, is DVKVTQSSRYLVKRTGEKVFLECVQDMDHENMFWYRQDPGLGLRLIYFSYDVKMKEKGDIPEGYSVSREKKERFSLILESASTNQTSMYLCASSLLRLGTSNQPQHFGDGTRLSIL.

This clonotype occurred a few times. The chain is built from TRBV5-1 and TRBJ2-7; perhaps TRBD2 as D (5 bases). Trimming cost V 2 bases and J 3 bases, with 15 bases left between them. CDR3 length: 15 residues. Germline loops: CDR1 SGHRS, CDR2 YFSETQ. CDR3 nucleotides: TGCGCCAGCAGCTTAGGCGGAGAAGGAGGCTACGAGCAGTACTTC. It is translated as CASSLGGEGGYEQYF.

The chain employs TRBV28 and TRBJ2-1; tentatively, D is TRBD1 (5 bases). V lost 11 bases and J lost 7, with 12 bases in between. The CDR3 length is 11 residues. CDR1 and CDR2 from the germline V gene are MDHEN and SYDVKM. In DNA form, the CDR3 reads TGTGCCTTCCAAAAGGGGAATGAGCAGTTCTTC. This gives the protein CAFQKGNEQFF.

In its sample, this clonotype was seen many times. The chain links TRBV6-1 to TRBJ2-7; D is undetermined. Per the germline V gene, CDR1 is MNHNS and CDR2 is SASEGT. V lost 2 bases, J lost 0 bases, and 8 bases lay in between. The CDR3 length is 14 residues. This CDR3 is CASSETRSSYEQYF. The CDR3 DNA sequence: TGTGCCAGCAGTGAAACAAGGAGCTCCTACGAGCAGTACTTC.

Worth noting for this clonotype: No conserved phenylalanine or tryptophan ends this CDR3, so it is likely a read error. V is TRBV7-2 and J is TRBJ2-2; 10 bases agree with TRBD2. In germline, CDR1 is SGHTA, CDR2 FQGNSA. This CDR3 is 17 amino acids long. The V segment lost 5 bases and the J segment 7 bases; nucleotides outside the gene matches: 13. The CDR3 reads CASSIARLAGAFGELFL. In nucleotides, the CDR3 is TGTGCCAGCAGCATCGCCCGACTAGCGGGCGCTTTCGGGGAGCTGTTTCTT.

The V call is TRBV11-2, the J call TRBJ2-7, with a weak D call TRBD2 (5 bases). The CDR3 consists of 14 residues. Trimming took 11 bases from V and 4 from J, leaving 21 bases between them. The V gene's germline CDR1 is SGHAT and CDR2 FQNNGV. In nucleotides, the CDR3 is TGTGCCTGCAAGGGTACACTCGGGGATTACGAGCAGTACTTC. Its protein is CACKGTLGDYEQYF.

In this sample, this clonotype turned up a few times. The chain uses TRBV6-2 or TRBV6-3 and TRBJ2-2, with 9 positions matching TRBD2. The CDR3 covers 16 residues. After removal of 4 bases from V and 5 bases from J, the junction contained 8 bases not matched to a gene. The germline V gene has CDR1 MNHEY and CDR2 SVGEGT. Here the CDR3 reads CASSSAASGNTGELFF. The CDR3 DNA follows: TGTGCCAGCAGTTCTGCGGCTAGCGGGAATACCGGGGAGCTGTTTTTT.

In its sample, this clonotype was seen a few times. J is TRBJ2-3 and V is TRBV6-1; 12 bases agree with TRBD2. This CDR3 has 17 amino acids. The junction had 10 bases not matched to a gene; V was cut back by 5 bases and J by 4 bases. Germline assignment: CDR1 MNHNS and CDR2 SASEGT. This chain's CDR3 is CASSSPSGRGEADTQYF. The CDR3 DNA sequence: TGTGCCAGCAGTTCCCCTAGCGGGAGGGGGGAGGCAGATACGCAGTATTTT.

In this sample, this clonotype turned up many times. The rearrangement links TRBV7-9 to TRBJ1-5, with D perhaps TRBD1 (5 bases). The CDR3 runs to 16 residues. Per the germline V gene, CDR1 is SEHNR and CDR2 is FQNEAQ (reference sequence). Deletions cut 5 bases from V and 3 bases from J, with 17 bases between. The CDR3 sequence is CASSPGVGGDNQPQHF. The DNA of the CDR3 is TGTGCCAGCAGCCCCGGGGTAGGAGGGGACAATCAGCCCCAGCATTTT. The whole variable domain, remainder taken from reference TRBV7-9 and TRBJ1-5, is DTGVSQNPRHKITKRGQNVTFRCDPISEHNRLYWYRQTLGQGPEFLTYFQNEAQLEKSRLLSDRFSAERPKGSFSTLEIQRTEQGDSAMYLCASSPGVGGDNQPQHFGDGTRLSIL.

Remarks on this clonotype: Mismatch with germline at one junction end may stem from a read error. This chain connects TRBV5-3 to TRBJ2-7; 8 nucleotides agree with TRBD1. TRBV5-3 falls under the ORF class, with uncertain function. This CDR3 has 12 residues. DNA for the CDR3: TGTGCCAGCAGCTGGACAGGGTCCGAGCAGTACTTC. As protein: CASSWTGSEQYF.

The rearrangement uses TRBV28 and TRBJ1-5, with 10 bases aligning to TRBD1. Germline trimming cut 7 bases from V and 4 bases from J; bases unmatched to any gene: 10. This CDR3 contains 16 residues. The germline V gene has CDR1 MDHEN and CDR2 SYDVKM. The CDR3 here is CASMTGGGRQNQPQHF. Written as DNA, the CDR3 is TGTGCCAGCATGACAGGGGGCGGTAGGCAAAATCAGCCCCAGCATTTT.